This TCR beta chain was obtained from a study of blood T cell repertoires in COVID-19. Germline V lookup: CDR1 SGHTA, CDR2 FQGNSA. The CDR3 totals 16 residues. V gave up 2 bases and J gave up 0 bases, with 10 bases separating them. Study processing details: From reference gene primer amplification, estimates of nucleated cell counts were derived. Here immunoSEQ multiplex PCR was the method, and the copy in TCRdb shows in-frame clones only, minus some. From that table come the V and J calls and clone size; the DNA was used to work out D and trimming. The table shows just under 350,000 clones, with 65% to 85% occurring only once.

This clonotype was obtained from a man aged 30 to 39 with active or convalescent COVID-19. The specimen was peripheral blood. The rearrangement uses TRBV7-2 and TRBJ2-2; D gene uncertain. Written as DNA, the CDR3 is TGTGCCAGCAGCTTATTAGAACCGTCGAACACCGGGGAGCTGTTTTTT. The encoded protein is CASSLLEPSNTGELFF.